Listed here are 8 T cell receptor beta chains from one sample, sequenced in a study of OX40 agonist ivuxolimab in advanced cancers. Receptors were amplified or captured by the immunoSEQ multiplex PCR assay. The source is immuneACCESS, and TCRdb retained only in-frame sequences with V and J called. Part of the clones is not carried over; for the studies checked, unresolved V genes explain less than half of this, and the remainder is unexplained. This sample has around 100,000 clones in its table, and 80% to 90% of those were observed once. The ten largest clones capture roughly 5.5% of the sample. Sample: CD4+ or CD8+ T cells sorted from blood, taken in a trial of the OX40 agonist ivuxolimab. The receptors stem from an adult with an advanced solid tumor such as melanoma, head and neck, liver or kidney cancer.

V is TRBV6-1 and J is TRBJ1-5; D is ambiguous. From germline, CDR1 is MNHNS and CDR2 SASEGT. The CDR3 runs to 13 residues. V was pared by 2 bases and J by 5 bases, with 7 bases between. The CDR3 DNA reads as TGTGCCAGCAGTGAATTTGTCGATCAGCCCCAGCATTTT. Protein sequence: CASSEFVDQPQHF.

The chain employs TRBV5-5 and TRBJ1-1; D is possibly TRBD1 (5 bases). Germline-derived CDR1 and CDR2 are SGHKS and YYEKEE (reference sequence). This CDR3 comprises 15 residues. Trimming left V 3 bases short and J 0 bases short, with 12 bases between. In nucleotides, the CDR3 is TGTGCCAGCAGCTCACAACTACAGGTGAACACTGAAGCTTTCTTT. Encoded protein: CASSSQLQVNTEAFF. The full variable domain, in which reference TRBV5-5 and TRBJ1-1 provide the parts outside the CDR3, is DAGVTQSPTHLIKTRGQQVTLRCSPISGHKSVSWYQQVLGQGPQFIFQYYEKEERGRGNFPDRFSARQFPNYSSELNVNALLLGDSALYLCASSSQLQVNTEAFFGQGTRLTVV.

The J gene is TRBJ1-4, the V gene TRBV28; TRBD1 is a possible D gene (5 bases). Looked up from germline, CDR1 is MDHEN and CDR2 is SYDVKM. The CDR3 has 15 residues. Trimming took off 5 bases at V and 4 bases at J, with 14 bases between the two ends. The CDR3 DNA reads TGTGCCAGCAGTAACAGGCGGCGGATTAATGAAAAACTGTTTTTT. Its translation: CASSNRRRINEKLFF. The full variable domain, in which reference TRBV28 and TRBJ1-4 provide the parts outside the CDR3, is DVKVTQSSRYLVKRTGEKVFLECVQDMDHENMFWYRQDPGLGLRLIYFSYDVKMKEKGDIPEGYSVSREKKERFSLILESASTNQTSMYLCASSNRRRINEKLFFGSGTQLSVL.

CDR3 protein: CASSITPGTGGNTEAFF. The CDR3 nucleotides read TGTGCCAGTAGTATAACTCCCGGGACTGGGGGGAACACTGAAGCTTTCTTT. The rearrangement joins TRBV19 to TRBJ1-1, with D perhaps TRBD1 (5 bases). Germline CDR1 is LNHDA and CDR2 is SQIVND (reference sequence). The CDR3 has 17 amino acids. Trimming removed 2 bases from V and 1 base from J, with 17 bases in between.

The chain combines TRBV30 with TRBJ1-1, with D perhaps matching TRBD1 (6 bases). Germline-derived CDR1 and CDR2 are GTSNPN and SVGIG (reference sequence). Trimming shortened V by 2 bases and J by 1 base, and 8 bases separated the two germline ends. CDR3 size: 13 residues. The CDR3 coding sequence is TGTGCCTGGAGTCGGGGACAGAACACTGAAGCTTTCTTT. Encoded protein: CAWSRGQNTEAFF.

CDR3 in DNA: TGTGCCAGCAGTCCCGGGACCCTTTACGAGCAGTACTTC. This translates into CASSPGTLYEQYF. The chain is built from TRBV6-6 and TRBJ2-7; D may match TRBD1 or TRBD2 (5 bases each). Trimming pared 5 bases from V and 4 bases from J, leaving 12 bases between. Per germline, CDR1 MNHNY and CDR2 SVGAGI (reference sequence). This CDR3 comprises 13 residues.

This chain connects TRBV27 to TRBJ2-7; D is undetermined. Trimming took 3 bases from V and 3 from J, leaving 9 bases between them. The CDR3 is made up of 13 amino acids. Germline CDR1 MNHEY, CDR2 SMNVEV (reference sequence). The CDR3 sequence: CASSLTGLYEQYF. The CDR3 coding sequence is TGTGCCAGCAGTTTGACTGGCCTCTACGAGCAGTACTTC.

This chain joins TRBV11-3 and TRBJ2-3, with D maybe TRBD1 (6 bases). V shed 2 bases and J shed 2 bases, with 11 bases lying between them. Germline-derived CDR1 and CDR2 are SGHNT and YENEEA. This CDR3 contains 15 residues. DNA for the CDR3: TGTGCCAGCAGCTTAAACGGACAGTTCACAGATACGCAGTATTTT. It encodes CASSLNGQFTDTQYF.